The clone carrying this TCR beta chain came up a few times. Its antigen remains unidentified. Stated time point: pre-sensitization, week 0. Treatment denoted: therapeutic diphenylcyclopropenone sensitization with weekly scalp DPC. This entry is derived from a study of human T cells and chemical hapten exposure. About the research overall: Patients, largely female, had alopecia areata, totalis or universalis.

The CDR3 is 13 residues long. The V end lost 4 bases, the J end lost 5 bases, and 12 bases lay between the germline ends. Germline-derived CDR1 and CDR2 are SGHRS and YFSETQ. TCRdb re-analysed the RACE reads in MiXCR, keeping a single row per CDR3 protein. The sample has about 350,000 distinct CDR3 sequences, around 5% seen once; the top ten hold about 8.2%. Study outcomes and limitations: Expanded TCRs were compared with controls, and the expanded TCRs formed significantly more large CDR3 similarity clusters. PT1 expanded TCR counts and patch test score correlated positively.

The sequencing used whole blood, collected in connection with sensitization to the hapten diphenylcyclopropenone (DPC). This TCR came from a woman under 30 with alopecia areata. Some clones in this sample may be carry-over from other donors' samples. The V gene is TRBV5-1, the J gene TRBJ1-2, with D unclear. For the CDR3, the DNA is TGCGCCAGCAGCGTGGGAACCTCTTATGGCTACACCTTC. Translated: CASSVGTSYGYTF. Full variable domain (missing parts from reference TRBV5-1 and TRBJ1-2): KAGVTQTPRYLIKTRGQQVTLSCSPISGHRSVSWYQQTPGQGLQFLFEYFSETQRNKGNFPGRFSGRQFSNSRSEMNVSTLELGDSALYLCASSVGTSYGYTFGSGTRLTVV.